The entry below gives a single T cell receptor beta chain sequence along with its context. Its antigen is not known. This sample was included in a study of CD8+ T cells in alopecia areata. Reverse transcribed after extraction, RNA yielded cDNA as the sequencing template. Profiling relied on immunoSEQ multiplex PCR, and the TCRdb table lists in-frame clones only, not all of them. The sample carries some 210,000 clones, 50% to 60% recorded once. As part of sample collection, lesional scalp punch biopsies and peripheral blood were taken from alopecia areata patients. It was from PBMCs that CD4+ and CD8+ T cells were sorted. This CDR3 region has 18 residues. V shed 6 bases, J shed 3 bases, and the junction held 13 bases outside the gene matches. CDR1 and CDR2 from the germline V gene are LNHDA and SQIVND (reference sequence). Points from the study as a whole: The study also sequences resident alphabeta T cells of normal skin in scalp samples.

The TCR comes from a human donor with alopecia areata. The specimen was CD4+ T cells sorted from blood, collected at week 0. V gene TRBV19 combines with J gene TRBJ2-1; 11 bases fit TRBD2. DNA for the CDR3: TGTGCCAGTAGACGGGTAGCGGGGGGGCCGGCTCTCTACAATGAGCAGTTCTTC. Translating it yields CASRRVAGGPALYNEQFF.